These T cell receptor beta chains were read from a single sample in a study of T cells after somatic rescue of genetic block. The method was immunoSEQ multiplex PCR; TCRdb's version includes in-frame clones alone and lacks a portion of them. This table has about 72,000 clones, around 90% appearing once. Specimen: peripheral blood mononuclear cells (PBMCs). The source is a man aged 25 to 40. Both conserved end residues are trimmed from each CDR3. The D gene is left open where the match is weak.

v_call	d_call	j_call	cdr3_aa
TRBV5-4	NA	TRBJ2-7	ASSSETGVEQY
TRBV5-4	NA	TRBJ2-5	ASSLVLQETQY
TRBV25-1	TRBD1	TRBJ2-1	ASSGGTGDNEQF
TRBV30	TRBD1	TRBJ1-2	AYHRGVNYGYT
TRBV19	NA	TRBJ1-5	ASSLRAHSSGFNQPQH
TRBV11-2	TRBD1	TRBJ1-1	ASSLEFTGGTEAF
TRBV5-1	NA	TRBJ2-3	ASSLEGSRIRGDTQY
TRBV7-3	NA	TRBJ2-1	ASSSAGADYNEQF
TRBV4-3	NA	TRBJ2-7	ASSQAALGHEQY
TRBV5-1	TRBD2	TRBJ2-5	ASSGGLAGGGETQY
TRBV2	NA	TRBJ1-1	ASSGQLMNTEAF
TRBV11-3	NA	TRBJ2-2	ASSYKSLNTGELF
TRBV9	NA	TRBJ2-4	ASSAGTGPNIQY
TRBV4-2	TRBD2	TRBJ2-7	ASSLSGSPYEQY
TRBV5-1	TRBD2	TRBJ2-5	ASRQGTSGPIRETQY
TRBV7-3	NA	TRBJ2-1	ASTTSSYNEQF
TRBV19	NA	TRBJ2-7	ASSILGGLPYEQY
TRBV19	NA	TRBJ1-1	ASSIGGALDTEAF
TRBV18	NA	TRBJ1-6	ASSSSSYNSPLH
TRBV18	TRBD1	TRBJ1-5	ASSPGQGMTPQH
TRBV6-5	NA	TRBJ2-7	ASSSSVDSYEQY
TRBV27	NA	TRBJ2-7	ASRAGTTYEQY
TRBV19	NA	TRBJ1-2	ASSIGAVAGNYGYT
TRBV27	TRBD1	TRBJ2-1	ASSSRDRPYNEQF
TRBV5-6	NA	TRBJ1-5	ASSFFQVNQPQH
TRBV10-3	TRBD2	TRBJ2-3	AISDSAGGADTQY
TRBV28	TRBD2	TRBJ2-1	ASSPGTSGNLYNEQF
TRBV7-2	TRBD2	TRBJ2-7	ASSFPLAASYEQY
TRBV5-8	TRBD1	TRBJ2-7	ASSSTGAGLEQY
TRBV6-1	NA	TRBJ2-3	ASSEWGNSATDTQY
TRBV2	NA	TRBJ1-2	ASSEAVVGSDYGYT
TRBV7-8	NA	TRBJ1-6	ASSPSLVSPLH
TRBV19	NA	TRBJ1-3	ASSMGVSSGNTIY
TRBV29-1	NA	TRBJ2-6	SVQSPRSGANVLT
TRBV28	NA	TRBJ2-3	ASRGPSTDTQY
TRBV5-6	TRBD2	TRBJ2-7	ASSSAWREEYEQY
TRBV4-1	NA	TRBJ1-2	ASSQVSGGGAGLSYT
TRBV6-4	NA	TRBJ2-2	ASSDYTGELF
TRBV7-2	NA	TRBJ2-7	ASTSGGPLGEQY
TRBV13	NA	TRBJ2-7	ASSLGRVNEQY
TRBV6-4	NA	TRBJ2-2	ASSLGGTGELF
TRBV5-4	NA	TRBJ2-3	ASSPPPPLNTQY
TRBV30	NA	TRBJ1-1	ARKGEHNTEAF
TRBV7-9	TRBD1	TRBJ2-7	ASSDRDSPYEQY
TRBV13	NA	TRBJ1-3	ASSSGLYSGNTIY
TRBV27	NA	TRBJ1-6	ASSSDKPRYNSPLH
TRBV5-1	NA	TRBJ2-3	ASRLGGPRDTQY
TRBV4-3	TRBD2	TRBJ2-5	ASSQGGTSIETQY
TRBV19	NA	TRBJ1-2	ASSLDSGGYGYT
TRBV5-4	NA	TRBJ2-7	ASSSRTDSDHEQY
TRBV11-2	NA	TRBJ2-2	ASSSTLGYSNTGELF
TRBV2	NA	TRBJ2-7	ASSDDRTYEQY
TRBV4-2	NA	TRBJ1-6	ASSQDLEARGSPLH